The 19 T cell receptor beta chains below all came from one sample that was sequenced in a study of shared clonotypes between healthy human individuals (dated by TCRdb to 2020 to 2022). Library generation was performed with the immunoSEQ multiplex PCR assay. Entries here come from immuneACCESS through TCRdb and include only in-frame sequences with V and J called. Some clones fail to appear in such tables; in the studies checked, an unresolved V gene covers under half of the shortfall, and the cause of the remainder is unknown. In this sample the table shows 2 million to 3 million clones, approximately 94% of which occur a single time. The ten largest clones take up 0.36% of the sample. The sequenced material came from naive CD4+ T cells from PBMCs. The intended sense of this specimen's cell subset or site label: CD45RA+ positively selected. These receptors were collected from a man aged 18 to 30 in good health. Some clones in this sample may be carry-over from other donors' samples.

V is TRBV7-9 and J is TRBJ2-3; possible D gene TRBD2, 6 bases. This CDR3 has 14 amino acids. V gave up 5 bases and J gave up 4 bases, with 13 bases separating them. The germline V gene has CDR1 SEHNR and CDR2 FQNEAQ (reference sequence). The CDR3 DNA reads TGTGCCAGCAGCCTCCAGACTAGTGCAGATACGCAGTATTTT. This gives the protein CASSLQTSADTQYF.

The V call is TRBV19, the J call TRBJ1-5; possible D gene TRBD1, 6 bases. Trimming removed 6 bases at V and 0 bases at J, with 18 bases between. Germline values: CDR1 LNHDA, CDR2 SQIVND (reference sequence). The CDR3 contains 17 residues. The CDR3 here is CASSLKPGDYSNQPQHF. CDR3 bases: TGTGCCAGTAGCCTCAAACCAGGGGACTATAGCAATCAGCCCCAGCATTTT.

As concerns this clone: The sample has other DNA sequences that encode this CDR3 too. The rearrangement uses TRBV30 and TRBJ1-5; no definite D call. V dropped 2 bases and J dropped 2 bases, with 7 bases sitting between them. Per germline, CDR1 GTSNPN and CDR2 SVGIG (reference sequence). The CDR3 runs to 13 residues. The DNA of the CDR3 is TGTGCCTGGAGTCCCCAGGGCAATCAGCCCCAGCATTTT. Its protein is CAWSPQGNQPQHF.

The V gene is TRBV6-1, the J gene TRBJ1-2; no firm D call. V gave up 6 bases and J gave up 2 bases, with 7 bases separating them. The CDR3 is made up of 12 amino acids. The V gene's germline CDR1 is MNHNS and CDR2 SASEGT. DNA of the CDR3: TGTGCCAGCAGGTGGCAGAACTATGGCTACACCTTC. Protein sequence: CASRWQNYGYTF.

V is TRBV28 and J is TRBJ1-4; tentatively, D is TRBD1 (6 bases). The germline V and J ends were trimmed by 2 bases and 8 bases, with 18 bases remaining between them. The germline V gene has CDR1 MDHEN and CDR2 SYDVKM. The CDR3 runs to 16 residues. The CDR3 region is CASSLVFSGDGEKLFF. CDR3 bases: TGTGCCAGCAGTTTAGTATTTTCAGGGGACGGGGAAAAACTGTTTTTT.

V and J are TRBV30 and TRBJ2-2; 8 nucleotides match TRBD2. Germline loops: CDR1 GTSNPN, CDR2 SVGIG (reference sequence). V was clipped by 5 bases and J by 3 bases; unmatched bases: 5. CDR3 size: 14 residues. CDR3 sequence: CAWGTRWDTGELFF. CDR3 nucleotide sequence: TGTGCCTGGGGGACTAGGTGGGACACCGGGGAGCTGTTTTTT.

To note about this clone: Other DNA sequences in this specimen translate into the identical CDR3. The rearrangement links TRBV18 to TRBJ2-3; possible D gene TRBD1, 6 bases. The V end was cut by 6 bases, the J end by 1 base, with 11 bases between. The CDR3 sequence is 14 residues long. In germline, CDR1 is KGHSH, CDR2 LQKENI. CDR3 loop: CASSPRQGTDTQYF. The CDR3 nucleotides read TGTGCCAGCTCTCCTAGACAGGGCACAGATACGCAGTATTTT.

This chain links TRBV6-1 with TRBJ2-7; D remains unclear. The germline CDR1 and CDR2 sequences are MNHNS and SASEGT. With 1 base removed from V and 7 bases from J, the gap between germline ends came to 17 bases. This CDR3 has 15 residues. The CDR3 spells CASSEGSTSIGEQYF. In DNA form, the CDR3 reads TGTGCCAGCAGTGAAGGATCGACTTCGATCGGAGAGCAGTACTTC.

Comments on this clone: The junction and the germline gene differ at one end; a read error may be behind it. The chain links TRBV7-9 to TRBJ2-7, with D perhaps TRBD2 (6 bases). Looked up from germline, CDR1 is SEHNR and CDR2 is FQNEAQ (reference sequence). The CDR3 runs to 10 residues. CDR3: CASGRLAENF. CDR3 bases: TGTGCCAGCGGCCGATTAGCGGAAAACTTC.

The chain joins TRBV27 to TRBJ2-7; D gene ambiguous. Germline-derived CDR1 and CDR2 are MNHEY and SMNVEV (reference sequence). Trimming pared 4 bases from V and 3 bases from J, leaving 13 bases between. This CDR3 is built from 14 residues. CDR3 nucleotide sequence: TGTGCCAGCAGTTATAAACAGCGAGACTACGAGCAGTACTTC. Its protein is CASSYKQRDYEQYF.

This chain joins TRBV7-3 and TRBJ1-1; 7 bases match TRBD1. The CDR3 consists of 15 residues. Germline trimming cut 5 bases from V and 2 bases from J; bases unmatched to any gene: 8. Germline CDR1 and CDR2: SGHTA and FQGTGA. The CDR3 nucleotides read TGTGCCAGCAGCACTGGAGGGACAGCCAACACTGAAGCTTTCTTT. Amino acids: CASSTGGTANTEAFF.

The gene calls are TRBV18 and TRBJ2-1; D uncertain. CDR1 and CDR2 from the germline V gene are KGHSH and LQKENI. This CDR3 contains 15 residues. V lost 0 bases and J 5 bases, leaving 11 bases between the germline ends. The DNA of the CDR3 is TGTGCCAGCTCACCACCGAGTGGGATTCACAATGAGCAGTTCTTC. It translates to CASSPPSGIHNEQFF.

The chain has TRBV29-1 and TRBJ2-7; D possibly matches TRBD1 or TRBD2 (5 bases each). The length of the CDR3 is 14 residues. Germline CDR1 SQVTM, CDR2 ANQGSEA. Trimming cost V 0 bases and J 2 bases, with 11 bases left between them. This CDR3 is CSVEEVGTTYEQYF. The CDR3 nucleotides read TGCAGCGTTGAAGAAGTAGGGACCACCTACGAGCAGTACTTC.

This chain joins TRBV6-6 and TRBJ1-5, with D maybe TRBD1 (6 bases). V dropped 5 bases and J dropped 5 bases, with 16 bases sitting between them. CDR1 and CDR2 from the germline V gene are MNHNY and SVGAGI (reference sequence). This CDR3 contains 15 residues. The CDR3 region is CASSRSRGGDQPQHF. The CDR3 coding sequence is TGTGCCAGCAGTCGGTCCAGGGGAGGCGATCAGCCCCAGCATTTT.

The V and J genes are TRBV4-3 and TRBJ1-3; 7 nucleotides agree with TRBD1. The germline V gene encodes CDR1 LGHNA and CDR2 YSLEER. With V trimmed by 4 bases and J by 1 base, 4 bases remained unmatched. The CDR3 runs to 15 residues. This CDR3 is CASSLNRGSGNTIYF. As DNA, the CDR3 is TGCGCCAGCAGCCTAAACAGGGGATCTGGAAACACCATATATTTT.

V usage is TRBV18 and J usage is TRBJ2-7; D gene ambiguous. V was cut by 0 bases and J by 3 bases, with 12 bases left in between. CDR3 length equals 15 residues. Germline CDR1 reads KGHSH; CDR2 reads LQKENI. The CDR3 is CASSPPVTPNYEQYF. CDR3 coding DNA: TGTGCCAGCTCACCACCAGTAACACCAAACTACGAGCAGTACTTC.

To note about this clone: This same CDR3 is encoded by further DNA sequences in the sample. The J gene is TRBJ2-2, the V gene TRBV14; 7 nucleotides match TRBD1. Germline V gives CDR1 SGHDN, CDR2 FVKESK. This CDR3 contains 16 residues. The V gene end was trimmed by 3 bases and the J gene end by 0 bases; junction bases not matched to a gene: 4. The CDR3 protein is CASSQRTGSNTGELFF. The DNA for the CDR3 is TGTGCCAGCAGCCAGAGGACAGGCTCGAACACCGGGGAGCTGTTTTTT.

The rearrangement joins TRBV5-1 to TRBJ2-3, with 9 bases lining up with TRBD2. The V gene's germline CDR1 is SGHRS and CDR2 YFSETQ. V lost 2 bases, J lost 2 bases, and 3 bases stayed unmatched. The length of the CDR3 is 15 residues. CDR3 nucleotide sequence: TGCGCCAGCAGCTTTAGCGGGAGAATCACAGATACGCAGTATTTT. Protein: CASSFSGRITDTQYF.

J is TRBJ1-5 and V is TRBV7-2; TRBD1 might be the D (6 bases). The CDR3 spans 13 residues. CDR1 SGHTA and CDR2 FQGNSA come from the germline V gene. V lost 8 bases and J 4 bases, leaving 12 bases between the germline ends. DNA for the CDR3: TGTGCCAGCGGCAGGGACACTAATCAGCCCCAGCATTTT. Residues: CASGRDTNQPQHF.